The clone carrying this T cell receptor (beta chain) was seen once. Antigen unknown. This specimen belongs to a study of cytomegalovirus exposure and HLA in healthy donors. Findings of the study overall: The classifier reportedly diagnosed cytomegalovirus status with high sensitivity and specificity. Associated with cytomegalovirus, according to the listing, were fewer than 200 TCR beta chains. Despite most TCR sequences being rare, some public TCRs occurred in many donors. Within the 100 to 150 validation repertoires, first-cohort TCR clusters tended to co-occur, according to a later analysis.

Profiling relied on immunoSEQ multiplex PCR, and the TCRdb table lists in-frame clones only, not all of them. Counted here are about 170,000 clones, roughly 95% occurring once; the ten biggest clones make up 0.8% to 1%. This clonotype originated in a woman aged 18-29 years in good health and CMV-seronegative. Sample: PBMCs.

For the CDR3, the DNA is TGTGCCAGCAGGTGGACAGGGAAGGCAACTAATGAAAAACTGTTTTTT. It is translated as CASRWTGKATNEKLFF. The V call is TRBV5-8, the J call TRBJ1-4; 8 bases fit TRBD1. The CDR3 has 16 residues. Germline CDR1 is SGHTS and CDR2 is YDEGEE. Losses at the gene ends were 5 bases for V and 0 bases for J; bases not matched to a gene: 6. The variable domain in full, completed from reference TRBV5-8 and TRBJ1-4, reads EAGVTQSPTHLIKTRGQQATLRCSPISGHTSVYWYQQALGLGLQFLLWYDEGEERNRGNFPPRFSGRQFPNYSSELNVNALELEDSALYLCASRWTGKATNEKLFFGSGTQLSVL.